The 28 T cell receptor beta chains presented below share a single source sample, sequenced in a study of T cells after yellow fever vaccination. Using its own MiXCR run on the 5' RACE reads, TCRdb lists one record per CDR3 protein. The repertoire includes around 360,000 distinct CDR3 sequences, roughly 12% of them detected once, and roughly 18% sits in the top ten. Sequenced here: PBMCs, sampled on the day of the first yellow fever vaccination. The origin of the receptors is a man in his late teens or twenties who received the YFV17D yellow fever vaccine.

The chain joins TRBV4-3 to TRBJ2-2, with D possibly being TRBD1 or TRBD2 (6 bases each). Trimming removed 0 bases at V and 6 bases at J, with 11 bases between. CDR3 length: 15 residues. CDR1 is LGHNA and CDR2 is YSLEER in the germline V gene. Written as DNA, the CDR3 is TGCGCCAGCAGCCAAGATTGGGGGGCGTCCGGGGAGCTGTTTTTT. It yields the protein CASSQDWGASGELFF.

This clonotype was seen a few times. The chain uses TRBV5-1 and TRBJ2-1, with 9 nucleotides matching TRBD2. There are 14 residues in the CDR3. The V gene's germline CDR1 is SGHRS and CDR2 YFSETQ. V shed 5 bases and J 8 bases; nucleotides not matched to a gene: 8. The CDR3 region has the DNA TGCGCCAGCAGAAGTGGTAGCGGGGGCGATGAGCAGTTCTTC. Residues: CASRSGSGGDEQFF.

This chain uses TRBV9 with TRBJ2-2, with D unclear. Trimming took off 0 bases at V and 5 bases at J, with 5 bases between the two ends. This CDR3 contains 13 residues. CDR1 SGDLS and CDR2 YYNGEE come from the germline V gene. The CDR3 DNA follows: TGTGCCAGCAGCGTAGTAGATACCGGGGAGCTGTTTTTT. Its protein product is CASSVVDTGELFF.

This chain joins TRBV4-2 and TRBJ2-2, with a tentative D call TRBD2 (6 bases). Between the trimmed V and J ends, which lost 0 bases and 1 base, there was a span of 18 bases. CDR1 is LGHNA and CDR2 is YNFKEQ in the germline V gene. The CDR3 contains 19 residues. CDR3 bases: TGTGCCAGCAGCCAAGAAGACGCGGTTTGGCGGGGGAACACCGGGGAGCTGTTTTTT. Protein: CASSQEDAVWRGNTGELFF.

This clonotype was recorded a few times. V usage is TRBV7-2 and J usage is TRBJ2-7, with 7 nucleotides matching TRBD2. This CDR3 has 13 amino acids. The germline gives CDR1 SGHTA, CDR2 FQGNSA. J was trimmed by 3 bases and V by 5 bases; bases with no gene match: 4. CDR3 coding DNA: TGTGCCAGCAGCCGTGGGGGGGACTACGAGCAGTACTTC. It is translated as CASSRGGDYEQYF.

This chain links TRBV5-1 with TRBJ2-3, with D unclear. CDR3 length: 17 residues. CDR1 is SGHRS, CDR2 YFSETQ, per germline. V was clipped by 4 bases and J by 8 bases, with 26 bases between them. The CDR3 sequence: CASSPGNPGNWATTQYF. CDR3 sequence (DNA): TGCGCCAGCAGCCCTGGGAATCCCGGAAATTGGGCTACTACGCAGTATTTT.

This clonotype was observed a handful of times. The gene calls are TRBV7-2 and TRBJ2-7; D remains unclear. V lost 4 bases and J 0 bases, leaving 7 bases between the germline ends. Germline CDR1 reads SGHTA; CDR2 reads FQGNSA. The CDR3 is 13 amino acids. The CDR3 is CASSSVVSYEQYV. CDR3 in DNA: TGTGCCAGCAGCTCGGTCGTCTCCTACGAGCAGTACGTC.

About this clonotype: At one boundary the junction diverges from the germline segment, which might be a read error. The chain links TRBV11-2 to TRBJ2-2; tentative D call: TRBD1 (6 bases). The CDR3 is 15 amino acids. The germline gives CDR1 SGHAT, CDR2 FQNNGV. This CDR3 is CACSPGDSGTGELFF. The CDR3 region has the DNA TGTGCCTGCAGCCCAGGGGATAGTGGAACCGGGGAGCTGTTTTTT.

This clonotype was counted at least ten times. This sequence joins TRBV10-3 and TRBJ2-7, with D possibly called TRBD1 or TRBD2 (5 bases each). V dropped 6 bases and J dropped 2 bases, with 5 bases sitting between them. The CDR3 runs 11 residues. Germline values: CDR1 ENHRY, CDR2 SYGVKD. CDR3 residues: CAIRGAYEQYF. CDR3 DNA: TGTGCCATCAGGGGGGCCTACGAGCAGTACTTC.

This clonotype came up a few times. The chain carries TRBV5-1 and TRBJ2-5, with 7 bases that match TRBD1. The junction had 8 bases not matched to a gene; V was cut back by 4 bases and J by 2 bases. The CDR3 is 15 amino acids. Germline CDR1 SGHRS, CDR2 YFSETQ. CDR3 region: CASSLYFRGQETQYF. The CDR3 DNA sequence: TGCGCCAGCAGCCTCTATTTCAGGGGGCAAGAGACCCAGTACTTC.

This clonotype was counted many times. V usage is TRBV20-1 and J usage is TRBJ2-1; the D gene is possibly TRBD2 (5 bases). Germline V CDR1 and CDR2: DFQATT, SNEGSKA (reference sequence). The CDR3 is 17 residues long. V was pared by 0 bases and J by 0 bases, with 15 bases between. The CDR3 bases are TGCAGTGCTAGAGATGCGGGCGGGCAGGCCTCCTACAATGAGCAGTTCTTC. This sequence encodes CSARDAGGQASYNEQFF.

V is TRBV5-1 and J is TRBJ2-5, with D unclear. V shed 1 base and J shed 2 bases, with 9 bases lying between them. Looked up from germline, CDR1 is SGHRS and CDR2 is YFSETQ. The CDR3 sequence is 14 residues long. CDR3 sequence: CASSLWQTQETQYF. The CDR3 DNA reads TGCGCCAGCAGCTTGTGGCAGACTCAAGAGACCCAGTACTTC.

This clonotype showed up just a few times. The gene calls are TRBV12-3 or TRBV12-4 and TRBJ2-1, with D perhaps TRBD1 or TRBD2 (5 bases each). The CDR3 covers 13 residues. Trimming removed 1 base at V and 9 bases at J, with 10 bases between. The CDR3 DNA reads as TGTGCCAGCAGTTTAGTCCGGGGCACTGAGCAGTTCTTC. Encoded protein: CASSLVRGTEQFF.

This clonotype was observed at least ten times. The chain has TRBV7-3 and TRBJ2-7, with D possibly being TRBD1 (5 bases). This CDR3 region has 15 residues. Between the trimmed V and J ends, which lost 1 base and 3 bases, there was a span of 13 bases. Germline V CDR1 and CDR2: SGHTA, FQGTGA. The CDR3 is CASSLSRAQGYEQYF. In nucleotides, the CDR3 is TGTGCCAGCAGCTTAAGTCGGGCCCAGGGCTACGAGCAGTACTTC.

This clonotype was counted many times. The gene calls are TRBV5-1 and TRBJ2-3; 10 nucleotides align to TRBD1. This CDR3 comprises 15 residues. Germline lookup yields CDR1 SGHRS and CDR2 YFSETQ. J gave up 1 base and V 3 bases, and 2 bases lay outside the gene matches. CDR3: CASSWGTGGTDTQYF. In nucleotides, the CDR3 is TGCGCCAGCAGCTGGGGGACAGGGGGCACAGATACGCAGTATTTT. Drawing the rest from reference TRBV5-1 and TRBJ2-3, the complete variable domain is KAGVTQTPRYLIKTRGQQVTLSCSPISGHRSVSWYQQTPGQGLQFLFEYFSETQRNKGNFPGRFSGRQFSNSRSEMNVSTLELGDSALYLCASSWGTGGTDTQYFGPGTRLTVL.

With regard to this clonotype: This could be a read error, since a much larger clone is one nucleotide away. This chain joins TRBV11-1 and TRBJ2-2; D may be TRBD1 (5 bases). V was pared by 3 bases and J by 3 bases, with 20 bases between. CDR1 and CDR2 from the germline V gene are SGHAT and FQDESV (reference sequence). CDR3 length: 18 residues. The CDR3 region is CASSFWTRGNWDTGELFF. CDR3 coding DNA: TGTGCCAGCAGCTTCTGGACAAGGGGCAACTGGGACACCGGGGAGCTGTTTTTT.

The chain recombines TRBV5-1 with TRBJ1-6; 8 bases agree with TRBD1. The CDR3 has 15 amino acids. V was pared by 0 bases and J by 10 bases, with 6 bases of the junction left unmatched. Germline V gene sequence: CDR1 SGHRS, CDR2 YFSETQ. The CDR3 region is CASSLEGRGQSPLHF. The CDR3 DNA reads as TGCGCCAGCAGCTTGGAAGGCAGGGGGCAGTCACCCCTCCACTTT. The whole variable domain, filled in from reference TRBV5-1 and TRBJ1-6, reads KAGVTQTPRYLIKTRGQQVTLSCSPISGHRSVSWYQQTPGQGLQFLFEYFSETQRNKGNFPGRFSGRQFSNSRSEMNVSTLELGDSALYLCASSLEGRGQSPLHFGNGTRLTVT.

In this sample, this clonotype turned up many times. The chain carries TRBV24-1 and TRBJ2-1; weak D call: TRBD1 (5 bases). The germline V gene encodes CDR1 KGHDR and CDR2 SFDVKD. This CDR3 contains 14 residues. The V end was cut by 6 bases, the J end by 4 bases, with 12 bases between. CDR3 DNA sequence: TGTGCCACCAGTCTAACAGGCGGATACAATGAGCAGTTCTTC. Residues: CATSLTGGYNEQFF.

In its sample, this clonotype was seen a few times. CDR3 sequence: CASSWQAPLYGYTF. The CDR3, as DNA: TGTGCCAGCAGTTGGCAGGCACCGCTCTATGGCTACACCTTC. This chain connects TRBV7-9 to TRBJ1-2; D gene unclear. The CDR3 covers 14 residues. Trimming cost V 6 bases and J 4 bases, with 15 bases left between them. Germline CDR1 is SEHNR and CDR2 is FQNEAQ (reference sequence).

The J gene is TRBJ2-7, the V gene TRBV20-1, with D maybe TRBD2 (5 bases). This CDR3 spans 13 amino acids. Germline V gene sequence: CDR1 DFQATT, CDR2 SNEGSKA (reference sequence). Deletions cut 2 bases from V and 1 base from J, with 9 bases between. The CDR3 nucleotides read TGCAGTGCTAGACCGCCGGGATCCTACGAGCAGTACTTC. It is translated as CSARPPGSYEQYF.

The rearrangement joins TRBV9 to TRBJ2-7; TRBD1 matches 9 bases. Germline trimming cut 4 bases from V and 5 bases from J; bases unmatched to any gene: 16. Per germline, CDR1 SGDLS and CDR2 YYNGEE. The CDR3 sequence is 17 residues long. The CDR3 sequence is CASSPLKTGGLSHEQYF. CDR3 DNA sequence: TGTGCCAGCAGCCCTCTTAAGACAGGGGGATTATCCCACGAGCAGTACTTC.

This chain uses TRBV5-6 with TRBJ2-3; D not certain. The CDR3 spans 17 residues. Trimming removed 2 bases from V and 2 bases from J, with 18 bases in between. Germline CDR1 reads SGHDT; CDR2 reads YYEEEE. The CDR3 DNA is TGTGCCAGCAGCTTACCGCGCTATCGGGCGTCCACAGATACGCAGTATTTT. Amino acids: CASSLPRYRASTDTQYF. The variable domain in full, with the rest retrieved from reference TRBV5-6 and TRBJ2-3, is DAGVTQSPTHLIKTRGQQVTLRCSPKSGHDTVSWYQQALGQGPQFIFQYYEEEERQRGNFPDRFSGHQFPNYSSELNVNALLLGDSALYLCASSLPRYRASTDTQYFGPGTRLTVL.

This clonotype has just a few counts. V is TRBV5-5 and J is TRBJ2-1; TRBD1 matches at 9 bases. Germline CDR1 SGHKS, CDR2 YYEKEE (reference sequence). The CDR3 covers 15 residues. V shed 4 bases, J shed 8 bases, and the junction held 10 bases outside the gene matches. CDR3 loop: CASSDGTGYYDEQFF. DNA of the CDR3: TGTGCCAGCAGCGACGGGACAGGGTATTACGATGAGCAGTTCTTC.

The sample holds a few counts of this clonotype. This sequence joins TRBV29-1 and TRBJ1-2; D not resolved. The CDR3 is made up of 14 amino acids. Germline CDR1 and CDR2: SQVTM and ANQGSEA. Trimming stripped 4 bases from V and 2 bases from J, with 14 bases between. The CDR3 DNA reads TGCAGCGTTGGGGAACAATCTGACAACTATGGCTACACCTTC. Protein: CSVGEQSDNYGYTF. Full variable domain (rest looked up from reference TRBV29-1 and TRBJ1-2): SAVISQKPSRDICQRGTSLTIQCQVDSQVTMMFWYRQQPGQSLTLIATANQGSEATYESGFVIDKFPISRPNLTFSTLTVSNMSPEDSSIYLCSVGEQSDNYGYTFGSGTRLTVV.

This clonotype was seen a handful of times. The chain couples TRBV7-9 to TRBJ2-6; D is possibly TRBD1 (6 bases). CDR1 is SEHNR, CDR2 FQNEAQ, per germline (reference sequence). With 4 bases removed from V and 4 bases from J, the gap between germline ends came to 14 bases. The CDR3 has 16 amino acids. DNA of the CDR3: TGTGCCAGCAGCTCGACTCAGGGGTACGGGGCCAACGTCCTGACTTTC. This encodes CASSSTQGYGANVLTF.

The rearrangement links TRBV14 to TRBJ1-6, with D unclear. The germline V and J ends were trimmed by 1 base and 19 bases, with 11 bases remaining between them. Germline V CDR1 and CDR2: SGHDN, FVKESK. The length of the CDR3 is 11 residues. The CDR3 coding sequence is TGTGCCAGCAGCCAAGGGTCCCACCATCACTTT. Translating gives CASSQGSHHHF.

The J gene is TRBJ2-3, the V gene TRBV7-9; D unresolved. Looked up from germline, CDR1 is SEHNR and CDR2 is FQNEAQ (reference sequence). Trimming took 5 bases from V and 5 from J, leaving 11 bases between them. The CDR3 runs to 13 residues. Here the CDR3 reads CASSPSGVDTQYF. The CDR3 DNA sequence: TGTGCCAGCAGCCCAAGTGGGGTAGATACGCAGTATTTT.

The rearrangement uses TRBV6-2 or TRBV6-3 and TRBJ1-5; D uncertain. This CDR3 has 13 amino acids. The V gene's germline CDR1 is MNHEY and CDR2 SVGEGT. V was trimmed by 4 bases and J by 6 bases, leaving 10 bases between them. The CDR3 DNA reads TGTGCCAGCAGTTGGACGGATAGTCAGCCCCAGCATTTT. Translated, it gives CASSWTDSQPQHF.